These 29 T cell receptor beta chains originate from one sample sequenced in a study of CD8+ T cells in alopecia areata. Sequencing relied on a cDNA template that was reverse transcribed from extracted RNA. Here immunoSEQ multiplex PCR was the method, and the copy in TCRdb shows in-frame clones only, minus some. In the table there are around 190,000 clones, 60% of which are singletons. Documented treatment: oral pan-JAK inhibitor, 5-10 mg twice daily. The sample here was CD4+ T cells sorted from blood, taken at week 24, from a patient treated with tofacitinib. The receptors here all came from a human donor with alopecia areata.

This clone has only a few counts. This chain connects TRBV5-1 to TRBJ1-1; tentative D call: TRBD1 (6 bases). Germline values: CDR1 SGHRS, CDR2 YFSETQ. This CDR3 has 16 residues. The V and J ends lost 1 base and 10 bases respectively, with 23 bases between them. CDR3 region: CASSLRRGGQLVRAFF. The CDR3 bases are TGCGCCAGCAGCTTGAGGCGAGGGGGGCAGCTAGTGAGAGCTTTCTTT.

This clone appeared a few times. This rearrangement joins TRBV13 to TRBJ1-5; TRBD1 matches 7 bases. CDR1 and CDR2 from the germline V gene are PRHDT and FYEKMQ (reference sequence). Unmatched junction bases numbered 2, after V lost 5 bases and J lost 4 bases. This CDR3 has 13 amino acids. CDR3 sequence reads: CASSQQGNQPQHF. The CDR3 DNA reads as TGTGCCAGCAGCCAACAGGGGAATCAGCCCCAGCATTTT.

This rearrangement joins TRBV7-9 to TRBJ1-1, with D possibly TRBD1 on 5 matching bases. The CDR3 sequence is 13 residues long. The V end lost 5 bases, the J end lost 7 bases, and 14 bases lay between the germline ends. Germline V gives CDR1 SEHNR, CDR2 FQNEAQ (reference sequence). As DNA, the CDR3 is TGTGCCAGCAGCCCCCAGGGCAACGGTGAAGCTTTCTTT. This codes for CASSPQGNGEAFF.

This sequence joins TRBV2 and TRBJ2-2, with unresolved D. CDR1 is SNHLY and CDR2 is FYNNEI in the germline V gene. The CDR3 runs to 15 residues. V lost 5 bases and J 3 bases, leaving 13 bases between the germline ends. CDR3 protein: CASSRRTGDTGELFF. The CDR3 bases are TGTGCCAGCAGTCGCCGAACTGGGGACACCGGGGAGCTGTTTTTT.

The CDR3 coding sequence is TGTGCCAGCAGCGTAGGGACTACCGGCAAGCAGTACTTC. Its translation is CASSVGTTGKQYF. The J gene is TRBJ2-7, the V gene TRBV9, with TRBD2 as a possible D gene (6 bases). This CDR3 is built from 13 residues. The V gene's germline CDR1 is SGDLS and CDR2 YYNGEE. The germline V and J ends were trimmed by 0 bases and 8 bases, with 12 bases remaining between them.

The chain uses TRBV5-6 and TRBJ2-5; D remains ambiguous. V gave up 4 bases and J gave up 5 bases, with 15 bases separating them. Germline V gives CDR1 SGHDT, CDR2 YYEEEE. The CDR3 has 14 residues. The DNA for the CDR3 is TGTGCCAGCAGCCTCGGACCAGGCGAGGAGACCCAGTACTTC. Translation: CASSLGPGEETQYF.

There are a few counts of this clone. The chain has TRBV29-1 and TRBJ2-2; 8 bases are a match to TRBD2. With 7 bases clipped from V and 0 bases from J, the junction kept 10 bases outside the gene matches. The CDR3 loop spans 16 amino acids. Germline values: CDR1 SQVTM, CDR2 ANQGSEA. The CDR3 is CSGGWTSRTNTGELFF. In nucleotides, the CDR3 is TGCAGCGGTGGATGGACTAGCCGCACGAACACCGGGGAGCTGTTTTTT.

The chain combines TRBV9 with TRBJ1-5; D might be TRBD1 (6 bases). The germline CDR1 and CDR2 sequences are SGDLS and YYNGEE. Trimming removed 5 bases from V and 6 bases from J, with 15 bases in between. The length of the CDR3 is 14 residues. The CDR3 DNA follows: TGTGCCAGCAGTGACACAGGGACCACTCAGCCCCAGCATTTT. Translated: CASSDTGTTQPQHF.

The V and J genes are TRBV29-1 and TRBJ1-1; no clear D. The CDR3 is 12 amino acids. V lost 4 bases and J lost 7, with 13 bases in between. Germline V gene data show CDR1 as SQVTM and CDR2 as ANQGSEA. The CDR3 bases are TGCAGCGTTGTCTTCGGCAGCCGTGAAGCTTTCTTT. It translates to CSVVFGSREAFF.

The gene calls are TRBV4-3 and TRBJ2-5; TRBD1 agrees at 8 bases. After removal of 4 bases from V and 3 bases from J, the junction contained 4 bases not matched to a gene. The CDR3 spans 14 residues. The germline V gene has CDR1 LGHNA and CDR2 YSLEER. The CDR3 is CASSPGQGEETQYF. The CDR3 DNA reads TGCGCCAGCAGCCCCGGACAGGGCGAAGAGACCCAGTACTTC.

The chain recombines TRBV11-2 with TRBJ2-2; TRBD1 agrees at 10 bases. The trim removed 5 bases at V and 5 bases at J, leaving 5 bases unmatched. In germline, CDR1 is SGHAT, CDR2 FQNNGV. The CDR3 covers 15 residues. The CDR3 sequence is CASSPGTGATGELFF. DNA for the CDR3: TGTGCCAGCAGCCCCGGGACAGGGGCGACCGGGGAGCTGTTTTTT.

This sequence joins TRBV14 and TRBJ2-1; D ambiguous. From germline, CDR1 is SGHDN and CDR2 FVKESK. V lost 4 bases, J lost 1 base, and 14 bases lay in between. The CDR3 runs 16 residues. DNA of the CDR3: TGTGCCAGCAGCCCACATTCCGGAATATCCTACAATGAGCAGTTCTTC. Amino acids: CASSPHSGISYNEQFF.

The chain employs TRBV12-5 and TRBJ2-5; D is unresolved. The V end lost 1 base, the J end lost 2 bases, and 8 bases lay between the germline ends. The CDR3 is 14 amino acids. Germline CDR1 reads LGHNT; CDR2 reads FRNRAP. The CDR3 loop reads CASGLGIQQETQYF. Here the CDR3 DNA reads TGTGCTAGTGGTTTGGGTATCCAGCAAGAGACCCAGTACTTC.

The CDR3 protein is CATRTGATGANVLTF. As DNA, the CDR3 is TGTGCCACCCGGACAGGGGCTACTGGGGCCAACGTCCTGACTTTC. V usage is TRBV27 and J usage is TRBJ2-6; 9 bases match TRBD1. V dropped 10 bases and J dropped 2; count of bases not matched to a gene: 6. The CDR3 has 15 residues. CDR1 is MNHEY and CDR2 is SMNVEV in the germline V gene (reference sequence).

This rearrangement joins TRBV2 to TRBJ1-1; D remains unclear. The CDR3 is made up of 13 amino acids. Germline V CDR1 and CDR2: SNHLY, FYNNEI. V was clipped by 3 bases and J by 5 bases, with 10 bases between them. The chain's CDR3 is CASSEGFRTEAFF. The CDR3, as DNA: TGTGCCAGCAGTGAGGGATTTAGGACTGAAGCTTTCTTT.

The chain has TRBV30 and TRBJ2-2; TRBD2 is a possible D gene (5 bases). V dropped 2 bases and J dropped 5 bases, with 12 bases sitting between them. Germline V gene data show CDR1 as GTSNPN and CDR2 as SVGIG (reference sequence). The CDR3 is 14 residues long. CDR3 in amino acids: CAWSTRPGTGELFF. In DNA, the CDR3 is TGTGCCTGGAGTACCCGACCGGGGACCGGGGAGCTGTTTTTT.

This clone came up a few times. The CDR3, as DNA: TGCGCCAGCAGCTTGGCACAGAAGGATGGCTACACCTTC. Translated: CASSLAQKDGYTF. V gene TRBV5-1 combines with J gene TRBJ1-2; no definite D call. Germline V gives CDR1 SGHRS, CDR2 YFSETQ. The CDR3 consists of 13 residues. V was cut by 0 bases and J by 6 bases, with 9 bases left in between.

This clone turned up a few times. The rearrangement joins TRBV19 to TRBJ1-2; D is ambiguous. Germline CDR1 and CDR2: LNHDA and SQIVND (reference sequence). CDR3 size: 14 residues. Trimming removed 6 bases at V and 3 bases at J, with 14 bases between. In DNA, the CDR3 is TGTGCCAGTAGATCGAACTACGGGTACTATGGCTACACCTTC. Translation: CASRSNYGYYGYTF.

The gene calls are TRBV27 and TRBJ1-1; 8 bases are shared with TRBD1. Losses at the gene ends were 4 bases for V and 6 bases for J; bases not matched to a gene: 7. Germline values: CDR1 MNHEY, CDR2 SMNVEV (reference sequence). This CDR3 has 14 residues. The DNA for the CDR3 is TGTGCCAGCAGTTACACAGGGGGAAGGGCTGAAGCTTTCTTT. Protein sequence: CASSYTGGRAEAFF.

The chain carries TRBV25-1 and TRBJ2-3; D not resolved. This CDR3 region has 12 residues. CDR1 and CDR2 (germline): MGHDK, SYGVNS. V lost 8 bases and J 1 base, leaving 7 bases between the germline ends. CDR3: CASSRGTDTQYF. The CDR3, as DNA: TGTGCCAGCTCCCGGGGCACAGATACGCAGTATTTT.

The CDR3 DNA reads as TGTGCCAGCAGCTCAGGGATTCCCGGGGAGCTGTTTTTT. This gives the protein CASSSGIPGELFF. The chain couples TRBV7-2 to TRBJ2-2, with D perhaps matching TRBD1 (5 bases). V was pared by 4 bases and J by 6 bases, with 9 bases between. CDR1 is SGHTA, CDR2 FQGNSA, per germline. This CDR3 is built from 13 residues.

About this clone itself: Within the sample, other DNA sequences also encode this same CDR3. The chain carries TRBV7-6 and TRBJ1-6; D unresolved. The CDR3 covers 13 residues. The V gene lost 0 bases and the J gene lost 10 bases, with 7 bases spanning the gap. Germline CDR1 is SGHVS and CDR2 is FNYEAQ. Here the CDR3 reads CASSLAQDSPLHF. Written as DNA, the CDR3 is TGTGCCAGCAGCTTAGCGCAGGACTCACCCCTCCACTTT.

Of note for this clone: The same CDR3 arises from other DNA sequences in this sample as well. The chain recombines TRBV11-2 with TRBJ2-1, with TRBD2 identical over 8 bases. This CDR3 is 16 amino acids long. After removal of 1 base from V and 2 bases from J, the junction contained 4 bases not matched to a gene. Germline lookup yields CDR1 SGHAT and CDR2 FQNNGV. CDR3 sequence (DNA): TGTGCCAGCAGCTTAGGGGCGGGGGGCCCCTACAATGAGCAGTTCTTC. Its translation is CASSLGAGGPYNEQFF.

CDR3 region: CASSSDIRATDTQYF. The CDR3 coding sequence is TGTGCCAGCAGCTCCGACATTAGGGCCACAGATACGCAGTATTTT. V is TRBV7-6 and J is TRBJ2-3; D call uncertain. Germline V gives CDR1 SGHVS, CDR2 FNYEAQ. The CDR3 extends over 15 amino acids. Trimming removed 4 bases at V and 2 bases at J, with 13 bases between.

This clone was counted only a few times. The chain's CDR3 is CTPGAGFGYTF. Written as DNA, the CDR3 is TGCACGCCCGGGGCGGGATTTGGCTACACCTTC. The chain combines TRBV20-1 with TRBJ1-2; possibly TRBD1 for D (5 bases). The CDR3 has 11 residues. CDR1 DFQATT and CDR2 SNEGSKA come from the germline V gene (reference sequence).

This sequence joins TRBV29-1 and TRBJ1-1; TRBD1 matches at 7 bases. This CDR3 is 14 amino acids long. Per germline, CDR1 SQVTM and CDR2 ANQGSEA. V lost 4 bases, J lost 3 bases, and 8 bases stayed unmatched. The CDR3 DNA reads TGCAGCGTTGCGGCAGGGGGGCAGGACACTGAAGCTTTCTTT. It encodes CSVAAGGQDTEAFF.

V is TRBV29-1 and J is TRBJ1-2, with D possibly being TRBD1 (6 bases). The V end lost 2 bases, the J end lost 5 bases, and 12 bases lay between the germline ends. This CDR3 spans 13 amino acids. Germline values: CDR1 SQVTM, CDR2 ANQGSEA. The CDR3 bases are TGCAGCGTTGAAACCGGCAGGGGTTATGGCTACACCTTC. The encoded protein is CSVETGRGYGYTF. The full variable domain, with the rest looked up from reference TRBV29-1 and TRBJ1-2, is SAVISQKPSRDICQRGTSLTIQCQVDSQVTMMFWYRQQPGQSLTLIATANQGSEATYESGFVIDKFPISRPNLTFSTLTVSNMSPEDSSIYLCSVETGRGYGYTFGSGTRLTVV.

This clone was counted a few times. This chain connects TRBV23-1 to TRBJ1-2, with TRBD1 as a possible D gene (6 bases). TRBV23-1 is classed as an ORF, of uncertain function. V was cut by 6 bases and J by 4 bases, with 21 bases left in between. The CDR3 is 16 residues long. The CDR3 sequence is CASSRGGRPSFYGYTF. The CDR3 coding sequence is TGCGCCAGCAGCAGGGGCGGCCGACCATCCTTCTATGGCTACACCTTC.

This chain joins TRBV7-6 and TRBJ1-5; TRBD1 aligns across 10 bases. This CDR3 spans 15 amino acids. After removal of 3 bases from V and 5 bases from J, the junction contained 4 bases not matched to a gene. CDR1 is SGHVS and CDR2 is FNYEAQ in the germline V gene. CDR3 DNA sequence: TGTGCCAGCAGCTTGGGACAGGGGCGCGATCAGCCCCAGCATTTT. Its protein product is CASSLGQGRDQPQHF.